Listed here are 12 T cell receptor beta chains from one sample, sequenced in a study of radiotherapy plus CTLA-4 blockade in lung cancer. Assay used: immunoSEQ multiplex PCR; TCRdb lists only in-frame clones, some missing. The table includes around 110,000 clones, more than 80% detected once. The sequencing here drew on peripheral blood, taken from a patient treated with radiotherapy plus ipilimumab. The receptors derive from a human donor with non-small cell lung cancer that progressed on radiotherapy plus ipilimumab.

This chain uses TRBV7-9 with TRBJ1-1; D gene uncertain. Trimming removed 3 bases at V and 4 bases at J, with 9 bases between. The germline V gene has CDR1 SEHNR and CDR2 FQNEAQ (reference sequence). This CDR3 is 13 amino acids long. The CDR3 nucleotides read TGTGCCAGCAGCTTTGAATTGGGCACTGAAGCTTTCTTT. It specifies CASSFELGTEAFF.

This clone was counted once. This rearrangement joins TRBV5-5 to TRBJ1-2; D is ambiguous. Trimming took off 0 bases at V and 0 bases at J, with 6 bases between the two ends. CDR3 length: 14 residues. CDR1 SGHKS and CDR2 YYEKEE come from the germline V gene (reference sequence). CDR3 residues: CASSLVRANYGYTF. In DNA, the CDR3 is TGTGCCAGCAGCTTGGTAAGGGCTAACTATGGCTACACCTTC.

The chain is built from TRBV6-1 and TRBJ2-5; no clear D. V was cut by 6 bases and J by 5 bases, with 4 bases left in between. The CDR3 totals 10 residues. Germline CDR1 MNHNS, CDR2 SASEGT. This chain's CDR3 is CASRMETQYF. Written as DNA, the CDR3 is TGTGCCAGCAGGATGGAGACCCAGTACTTC.

The chain employs TRBV6-1 and TRBJ2-7, with 8 bases aligning to TRBD1. The CDR3 spans 14 residues. Trimming cost V 6 bases and J 6 bases; bases outside gene matches: 10. Germline lookup yields CDR1 MNHNS and CDR2 SASEGT. The CDR3 DNA follows: TGTGCCAGCAGAAGAGGACAGGGCGGCGGCGAGCAGTACTTC. It specifies CASRRGQGGGEQYF.

The chain uses TRBV29-1 and TRBJ2-3, with D perhaps matching TRBD1 (5 bases). Trimming removed 4 bases at V and 2 bases at J, with 10 bases between. Germline V gene lookup returns CDR1 SQVTM and CDR2 ANQGSEA. The CDR3 has 13 residues. The CDR3 is CSVGGGPTDTQYF. The DNA for the CDR3 is TGCAGCGTTGGGGGCGGCCCCACAGATACGCAGTATTTT.

The gene calls are TRBV7-2 and TRBJ1-5, with D maybe TRBD1 (6 bases). This CDR3 comprises 14 residues. Between the trimmed V and J ends, which lost 3 bases and 0 bases, there was a span of 6 bases. The germline V gene has CDR1 SGHTA and CDR2 FQGNSA. The CDR3 protein is CASSFRGSNQPQHF. The DNA for the CDR3 is TGTGCCAGCAGCTTCAGGGGTAGCAATCAGCCCCAGCATTTT.

There are a few counts of this clone. This chain links TRBV6-4 with TRBJ2-3; TRBD2 matches at 12 bases. The CDR3 is 16 amino acids. Germline CDR1 reads MRHNA; CDR2 reads SNTAGT. Germline trimming cut 6 bases from V and 1 base from J; bases unmatched to any gene: 5. In DNA, the CDR3 is TGTGCCAGCAGCCGACTAGCGGGAGAGGGCACAGATACGCAGTATTTT. It specifies CASSRLAGEGTDTQYF.

V usage is TRBV5-4 and J usage is TRBJ1-2, with 8 bases fitting TRBD1. V lost 0 bases, J lost 8 bases, and 3 bases stayed unmatched. The CDR3 loop spans 13 amino acids. Germline CDR1 SGHNT, CDR2 YYREEE (reference sequence). The CDR3 protein is CASSLAGGEGYTF. For the CDR3, the DNA is TGTGCCAGCAGCTTGGCAGGGGGCGAGGGCTACACCTTC.

The V gene is TRBV10-1, the J gene TRBJ1-2; D not certain. Germline V lookup: CDR1 WNHNN, CDR2 SYGVQD (reference sequence). Trimming shortened V by 10 bases and J by 4 bases, and 16 bases separated the two germline ends. CDR3 length: 13 residues. The CDR3 DNA reads as TGCGCCATCACTATATACGGTCCCTATGGCTACACCTTC. The encoded protein is CAITIYGPYGYTF.

V is TRBV19 and J is TRBJ2-2; unclear D gene. V lost 5 bases to trimming and J lost 7 bases, with 17 bases between them. Germline V gives CDR1 LNHDA, CDR2 SQIVND (reference sequence). The CDR3 runs to 15 residues. The DNA of the CDR3 is TGTGCCAGTAGTTGGTCCCAGCAGCTACACGGGGAGCTGTTTTTT. Its translation: CASSWSQQLHGELFF.

This rearrangement joins TRBV2 to TRBJ2-2, with D maybe TRBD1 (5 bases). The CDR3 has 14 amino acids. Trimming pared 6 bases from V and 1 base from J, leaving 9 bases between. In germline, CDR1 is SNHLY, CDR2 FYNNEI. CDR3 sequence reads: CASRGRVNTGELFF. DNA of the CDR3: TGTGCCAGCAGAGGCAGGGTGAACACCGGGGAGCTGTTTTTT. The variable domain in full, with the rest retrieved from reference TRBV2 and TRBJ2-2, is EPEVTQTPSHQVTQMGQEVILRCVPISNHLYFYWYRQILGQKVEFLVSFYNNEISEKSEIFDDQFSVERPDGSNFTLKIRSTKLEDSAMYFCASRGRVNTGELFFGEGSRLTVL.

The V gene is TRBV11-3, the J gene TRBJ2-2; 8 positions match TRBD2. The CDR3 is made up of 14 amino acids. The germline V gene has CDR1 SGHNT and CDR2 YENEEA. The trim removed 5 bases at V and 4 bases at J, leaving 3 bases unmatched. DNA for the CDR3: TGTGCCAGCAGCGGGACTAGGGGCACCGGGGAGCTGTTTTTT. Residues: CASSGTRGTGELFF.